This TCR beta chain was retrieved from a study of T-cell memory formation after mild COVID-19. For the study at large: TCR clusters mostly belonged to single donors.

Findings of the study overall: Among clones contracting day 15 to 85, CD4/CD8 was balanced, whereas later expanders leaned CD4+. Clones that contracted clustered mainly in CM and EM if CD4+ and in EMRA if CD8+. Pre-infection memory held some responding clones, suggesting pre-existing cross-reactive T cells responded.

As to this clonotype: The antigen remains undetermined.

This CDR3 is built from 14 residues. V was clipped by 4 bases and J by 10 bases; unmatched bases: 7. CDR1 SNHLY and CDR2 FYNNEI come from the germline V gene. TCRdb fed the 5' RACE reads into MiXCR, producing one record per CDR3 protein. This sample yields 380,000 or so distinct CDR3 sequences, of which roughly 13% are seen a single time; about 20% belongs to the top ten. V gene TRBV2 combines with J gene TRBJ1-6, with 7 bases that match TRBD1. Sequences were obtained from PBMCs or a T cell subset sorted from them (not recorded which). This sequence originates from a man younger than 35 who had mild COVID-19 (a few samples of this study predate the infection). Cell type and time point are not known. The CDR3: CASSGQGVRSPLHF. In nucleotides, the CDR3 is TGTGCCAGCAGTGGCCAGGGGGTTCGGTCACCCCTCCACTTT.